The sequence of this T cell receptor (beta chain) was determined in a study of cytomegalovirus exposure and HLA in healthy donors. Study-level results: The authors enumerated some 170 TCR beta chains as linked to cytomegalovirus.

Comments on this clone: Its antigen is not known.

Germline V gene sequence: CDR1 SGHTA, CDR2 FQGNSA. Unmatched junction bases numbered 12, after V lost 4 bases and J lost 8 bases. The CDR3 consists of 16 residues. Method: immunoSEQ multiplex PCR; TCRdb's copy keeps in-frame clones and lacks some. The sample has around 160,000 clones; over 80% are singletons. Sequenced: PBMCs. The chain carries TRBV7-2 and TRBJ2-1, with 9 bases identical to TRBD2. The clonotype originates from a man aged 30-40 years in good health and CMV-seropositive. CDR3 protein: CASSSLMAGGHYEQFF. The CDR3, as DNA: TGTGCCAGCAGCTCACTGATGGCGGGGGGGCATTATGAGCAGTTCTTC.